These T cell receptor beta chains were read from a single sample in a study of blood T cell repertoires in COVID-19. Measured with immunoSEQ multiplex PCR; TCRdb has only the in-frame clones, and not every one. This table has approximately 300,000 clones, approximately 90% appearing once. The sequencing input was peripheral blood. These receptors came from a man younger than 30 with active or convalescent COVID-19. Each CDR3 is given with its conserved first and last residue. A row's size may be missing; if present it is once, few, many or a size class.

J | size | V | CDR3
TRBJ2-5 | NA | TRBV11-2 | CASSLNGASGGQETQYF
TRBJ2-3 | NA | TRBV5-1 | CASSLGSGDTDTQYF
TRBJ2-3 | NA | TRBV14 | CASSQWRGDTQYF
TRBJ1-3 | once | TRBV5-5 | CASSLAGSGNTIYF
TRBJ2-3 | NA | TRBV15 | CATSGQGRVTQYF
TRBJ1-6 | once | TRBV27 | CATKKGRGDNSYNSPLHF
TRBJ1-6 | NA | TRBV6-4 | CASSDSSGSPLHF
TRBJ2-1 | NA | TRBV6-5 | CASSYSRGAFNEQFF
TRBJ2-5 | NA | TRBV2 | CASSEELNLETQYF
TRBJ2-3 | few | TRBV5-4 | CASSFGGQTDTQYF
TRBJ1-3 | NA | TRBV11-2 | CASVGTATRRGNTIYF
TRBJ1-2 | NA | TRBV3-1/TRBV3-2 | CATRDRGLGYTF
TRBJ2-1 | NA | TRBV27 | CAILTAYNEQFF
TRBJ1-2 | NA | TRBV7-9 | CASSASMNPSYGYTF
TRBJ2-1 | NA | TRBV10-1 | CASSPGTYYNEQFF
TRBJ2-1 | NA | TRBV28 | CASSFQGGGDEQFF
TRBJ1-6 | few | TRBV5-1 | CASRLDGYNSPLHF
TRBJ2-1 | NA | TRBV29-1 | CSVENFGGDSYNEQFF
TRBJ2-1 | many | TRBV4-2 | CASSQDRPSGRGNEQFF
TRBJ2-2 | NA | TRBV2 | CATKGRGTGELFF
TRBJ2-3 | NA | TRBV10-3 | CAISEPDGEGGDTQYF
TRBJ1-6 | once | TRBV12-5 | CASGFVDRSNSPLHF
TRBJ1-5 | NA | TRBV7-8 | CASSSGTGWISNQPQHF
TRBJ1-5 | NA | TRBV4-3 | CASSHHNKIMGPIINQPQHF
TRBJ2-3 | NA | TRBV10-3 | CAISDVKSTDTQYF
TRBJ2-4 | once | TRBV28 | CASSSTGRGIQYF
TRBJ2-1 | NA | TRBV3-1/TRBV3-2 | CASSLTPGLADSLYYNEQFF
TRBJ2-7 | NA | TRBV5-1 | CASSLVSTEYEQYF
TRBJ1-5 | NA | TRBV4-1 | CASSQRGGESQPQHF
TRBJ2-7 | NA | TRBV6-5 | CASSYNPSGIPYEQYF
TRBJ2-7 | once | TRBV11-2 | CASSSGQSYEQYF
TRBJ1-2 | NA | TRBV4-3 | CASSQDSPQGLLGYTF
TRBJ2-3 | NA | TRBV10-3 | CAISESGGPLTDTQYF
TRBJ2-1 | NA | TRBV24-1 | CATGQGVGREQFF
TRBJ2-5 | once | TRBV6-5 | CASRPGWFQETQYF
TRBJ1-3 | once | TRBV19 | CASIGTGQISGNTIYF
TRBJ1-1 | NA | TRBV4-1 | CASSQNQRTGGTEAFF
TRBJ2-3 | NA | TRBV4-1 | CASSQVYGKNTDTQYF
TRBJ2-7 | few | TRBV3-1/TRBV3-2 | CASSQAGGLLF
TRBJ1-5 | NA | TRBV2 | CASLAGTTSNQPQHF
TRBJ2-1 | NA | TRBV6-4 | CATRPSGRWNEQFF
TRBJ1-2 | NA | TRBV15 | CATSGEGYGYTF
TRBJ1-5 | NA | TRBV7-8 | CASSLAFSPSHQPQHF
TRBJ1-1 | NA | TRBV7-2 | CASSLTVNTEAFF
TRBJ1-5 | NA | TRBV18 | CASSNGLQGNQPQHF
TRBJ2-7 | once | TRBV19 | CASSPGPDYEQYF
TRBJ2-3 | NA | TRBV4-1 | CASSQGQNTDTQYF
TRBJ2-1 | NA | TRBV27 | CASSLLGGEQFF
TRBJ1-6 | NA | TRBV3-1/TRBV3-2 | CASSQDMRLLGSPLHF
TRBJ1-1 | few | TRBV14 | CASRAHQNTEAFF
TRBJ1-5 | NA | TRBV6-2/TRBV6-3 | CASSYVFGTPFGNQPQHF
TRBJ2-3 | NA | TRBV7-9 | CASSFTSGAYTDTQYF
TRBJ1-4 | NA | TRBV7-8 | CASSPIRTGFNEKLFF
TRBJ2-3 | NA | TRBV6-2/TRBV6-3 | CASSYSAYGGATDTQYF
TRBJ2-7 | few | TRBV7-3 | CASSISGRAPYEQYF
TRBJ2-2 | NA | TRBV7-2 | CASRVAGDTGELFF
TRBJ2-1 | once | TRBV2 | CASSELAGSKQFF
TRBJ2-7 | once | TRBV4-2 | CASSQDSVIYEQYF